Each of the 6 T cell receptor beta chains below was sequenced from the same sample in a study of OX40 agonist ivuxolimab in advanced cancers. Repertoires were generated with immunoSEQ multiplex PCR, while TCRdb's copy carries only in-frame clones and drops some. The sample lists tens of thousands of clones, more than 65% occurring once. The starting material was CD4+ or CD8+ T cells sorted from blood, obtained in a trial of the OX40 agonist ivuxolimab. The receptor set was obtained from an adult with an advanced solid tumor such as melanoma, head and neck, liver or kidney cancer.

The V call is TRBV18, the J call TRBJ1-1; D may be TRBD1 (5 bases). The V end was cut by 4 bases, the J end by 2 bases, with 11 bases between. The CDR3 has 14 residues. The germline CDR1 and CDR2 sequences are KGHSH and LQKENI. Here the CDR3 reads CASSLGHTNTEAFF. The CDR3 DNA sequence: TGTGCCAGCTCACTAGGACATACCAACACTGAAGCTTTCTTT.

The chain uses TRBV23-1 and TRBJ1-4; the D is unclear. TRBV23-1 is annotated as an ORF whose role is uncertain. Trimming removed 2 bases at V and 2 bases at J, with 9 bases between. The CDR3 is made up of 15 amino acids. The CDR3 nucleotides read TGCGCCAGCAGTCAAGACCTGAAGACTAATGAAAAACTGTTTTTT. This codes for CASSQDLKTNEKLFF.

This clone turned up a few times. This sequence joins TRBV27 and TRBJ2-5; 12 bases agree with TRBD2. Germline V gives CDR1 MNHEY, CDR2 SMNVEV (reference sequence). The junction had 5 bases not matched to a gene; V was cut back by 5 bases and J by 1 base. This CDR3 is 16 amino acids long. The CDR3 DNA sequence: TGTGCCAGCAGTGAAGGACTAGCGGGGCTCCAAGAGACCCAGTACTTC. It specifies CASSEGLAGLQETQYF.

This sequence joins TRBV7-8 and TRBJ2-5; D is perhaps TRBD2 (7 bases). With 1 base removed from V and 1 base from J, the gap between germline ends came to 19 bases. Germline values: CDR1 SGHVS, CDR2 FQNEAQ. The CDR3 loop spans 18 amino acids. The CDR3, as DNA: TGTGCCAGCAGCTTAGGACTAGTTGGCGGGGGCGGCCAAGAGACCCAGTACTTC. This codes for CASSLGLVGGGGQETQYF.

The V and J genes are TRBV5-1 and TRBJ2-2, with 10 bases fitting TRBD2. Germline V gene data show CDR1 as SGHRS and CDR2 as YFSETQ. This CDR3 contains 16 residues. With 4 bases clipped from V and 0 bases from J, the junction kept 3 bases outside the gene matches. The CDR3 loop reads CASSRSGGTNTGELFF. CDR3 in DNA: TGCGCCAGCAGCCGTAGCGGGGGGACGAACACCGGGGAGCTGTTTTTT.

This chain links TRBV11-3 with TRBJ2-5; 11 bases line up with TRBD2. Germline lookup yields CDR1 SGHNT and CDR2 YENEEA. Unmatched junction bases numbered 3, after V lost 5 bases and J lost 4 bases. There are 14 residues in the CDR3. The CDR3 region has the DNA TGTGCCAGCAGCCCAACTAGCGGGGGAGAGACCCAGTACTTC. It yields the protein CASSPTSGGETQYF.